The 23 T cell receptor beta chains below all came from one sample that was sequenced in a study of naive and memory T cell subsets. An equimolar mix of two oligonucleotides served as the beta constant-region primer for TRBC1 and TRBC2. Using its own MiXCR run on the UMI-ligation and nested PCR reads, TCRdb lists one record per CDR3 protein. The top ten hold roughly 0.9% of the sample, which has about 85,000 distinct CDR3 sequences, around 13% seen once. The sequenced material came from central memory CD4+ T cells from blood. The receptors were sampled from a human donor in good health.

This clonotype was seen at least ten times. V is TRBV29-1 and J is TRBJ1-4, with TRBD1 as a possible D gene (5 bases). The CDR3 is 14 amino acids. The ends were cut back, 6 bases at V and 6 bases at J, with 17 bases in the middle. Germline V gene lookup returns CDR1 SQVTM and CDR2 ANQGSEA. For the CDR3, the DNA is TGCAGCGTCGAGGGGACGGCTGAAGATGAAAAACTGTTTTTT. It codes for CSVEGTAEDEKLFF.

This clonotype showed up just a few times. V is TRBV6-5 and J is TRBJ2-7; the match to TRBD1 covers 9 bases. Germline values: CDR1 MNHEY, CDR2 SVGAGI. This CDR3 has 15 amino acids. The trim removed 2 bases at V and 7 bases at J, leaving 9 bases unmatched. In nucleotides, the CDR3 is TGTGCCAGCAGTTACCCCGGACAGGGGATCAGGGAGCAGTACTTC. It codes for CASSYPGQGIREQYF.

This clonotype turned up a few times. The CDR3 sequence: CASSLRQGIHEQYF. In DNA, the CDR3 is TGTGCCAGCAGCTTGAGACAGGGGATCCACGAGCAGTACTTC. The chain couples TRBV11-1 to TRBJ2-7; 8 nucleotides agree with TRBD1. The germline V gene encodes CDR1 SGHAT and CDR2 FQDESV (reference sequence). The CDR3 totals 14 residues. Unmatched junction bases numbered 6, after V lost 3 bases and J lost 5 bases.

This clonotype showed up just once. A single base is all that separates this from a far larger clone, so a read error is likely. CDR3 nucleotide sequence: TGTGCCAGCAGTCCTAAAGAGACCCAGTACTTC. As protein: CASSPKETQYF. The chain joins TRBV28 to TRBJ2-5; D unresolved. The germline V gene has CDR1 MDHEN and CDR2 SYDVKM. This CDR3 has 11 amino acids. V dropped 5 bases and J dropped 3 bases, with 4 bases sitting between them.

This rearrangement joins TRBV30 to TRBJ1-6; 9 nucleotides agree with TRBD1. Germline CDR1 GTSNPN, CDR2 SVGIG (reference sequence). Trimming removed 0 bases from V and 7 bases from J; junction bases left unmatched: 10. This CDR3 has 17 amino acids. This chain's CDR3 is CAWSVLRTGEMNSPLHF. In nucleotides, the CDR3 is TGTGCCTGGAGTGTACTAAGGACAGGGGAGATGAATTCACCCCTCCACTTT.

In this sample, this clonotype turned up many times. The chain couples TRBV19 to TRBJ2-2; the match to TRBD2 covers 8 bases. Germline V gene sequence: CDR1 LNHDA, CDR2 SQIVND (reference sequence). This CDR3 region has 16 residues. V lost 6 bases, J lost 7 bases, and 13 bases stayed unmatched. The CDR3 reads CASRSGRAVKIGELFF. The CDR3, as DNA: TGTGCCAGTAGATCCGGGAGGGCCGTCAAAATCGGGGAGCTGTTTTTT.

This clonotype came up many times. The chain employs TRBV14 and TRBJ2-5; D unclear. The V gene lost 1 base and the J gene lost 2 bases, with 14 bases spanning the gap. The V gene's germline CDR1 is SGHDN and CDR2 FVKESK. CDR3 length: 16 amino acids. The CDR3 reads CASSQGPSDWQETQYF. The CDR3 bases are TGTGCCAGCAGCCAAGGCCCCTCGGATTGGCAAGAGACCCAGTACTTC.

The chain joins TRBV28 to TRBJ2-5; D is undetermined. The CDR3 length is 14 residues. V was cut by 3 bases and J by 5 bases, with 13 bases left in between. The germline V gene has CDR1 MDHEN and CDR2 SYDVKM. CDR3 in amino acids: CASSLQAQVETQYF. The CDR3, as DNA: TGTGCCAGCAGTTTGCAGGCCCAAGTGGAGACCCAGTACTTC.

This clonotype turned up a few times. The rearrangement joins TRBV12-3 or TRBV12-4 to TRBJ2-3, with 11 bases lining up with TRBD2. The ends lost 5 bases at V and 6 bases at J; junction bases unmatched: 10. The CDR3 spans 16 residues. The CDR3 DNA follows: TGTGCCAGCAGTAAGGACAGACTAGCGGGAACGGATACGCAGTATTTT. The encoded protein is CASSKDRLAGTDTQYF.

The chain is built from TRBV27 and TRBJ2-7; 13 positions agree with TRBD2. CDR1 is MNHEY, CDR2 SMNVEV, per germline (reference sequence). There are 17 residues in the CDR3. The J segment lost 2 bases and the V segment lost 5 bases, leaving 9 bases of the junction unmatched. The CDR3: CASSLGLAGVGTYEQYF. The CDR3 bases are TGTGCCAGCAGTCTTGGACTAGCGGGAGTTGGGACCTACGAGCAGTACTTC.

This chain connects TRBV23-1 to TRBJ2-6, with D possibly being TRBD1 (7 bases). TRBV23-1 is placed among ORFs of uncertain function. Trimming stripped 6 bases from V and 0 bases from J, with 15 bases between. The length of the CDR3 is 17 residues. Written as DNA, the CDR3 is TGCGCCAGCAGCCGCGGGGACAGCTGCTCTGGGGCCAACGTCCTGACTTTC. It translates to CASSRGDSCSGANVLTF.

The chain carries TRBV2 and TRBJ1-2, with D possibly being TRBD1 (5 bases). V was pared by 3 bases and J by 4 bases, with 21 bases between. Germline CDR1 is SNHLY and CDR2 is FYNNEI. The CDR3 runs to 17 residues. Here the CDR3 DNA reads TGTGCCAGCAGTGAGGTGCGGGGGAACCGAAACCTCTATGGCTACACCTTC. Its translation: CASSEVRGNRNLYGYTF.

The chain links TRBV6-5 to TRBJ2-7, with TRBD1 matching over 11 bases. Germline lookup yields CDR1 MNHEY and CDR2 SVGAGI. V lost 6 bases and J lost 2; bases outside the gene matches: 6. CDR3 length: 15 amino acids. CDR3 nucleotide sequence: TGTGCCAGCAGGCACCGGGACAGGGGGACCTACGAGCAGTACTTC. It yields the protein CASRHRDRGTYEQYF.

This chain joins TRBV4-3 and TRBJ1-5; 7 nucleotides agree with TRBD1. Germline V gene sequence: CDR1 LGHNA, CDR2 YSLEER. V gave up 6 bases and J gave up 4 bases; unmatched junction bases: 9. The CDR3 has 15 amino acids. Here the CDR3 reads CASSQSGTVNQPQHF. The CDR3 region has the DNA TGCGCCAGCAGTCAATCCGGGACAGTTAATCAGCCCCAGCATTTT.

This clonotype has ten or more counts. The V gene is TRBV7-3, the J gene TRBJ2-3, with D unclear. Germline CDR1 reads SGHTA; CDR2 reads FQGTGA. The CDR3 contains 14 residues. V was cut by 3 bases and J by 3 bases, with 10 bases left in between. DNA of the CDR3: TGTGCCAGCAGCTTCGACGGCGTAACAGATACGCAGTATTTT. It translates to CASSFDGVTDTQYF.

This clonotype has more than one count but fewer than ten. V usage is TRBV2 and J usage is TRBJ2-3, with D perhaps TRBD2 (6 bases). Trimming removed 4 bases at V and 6 bases at J, with 14 bases between. This CDR3 has 14 amino acids. Germline CDR1 reads SNHLY; CDR2 reads FYNNEI. Here the CDR3 DNA reads TGTGCCAGCAGTGTTCGGGGGAGTGCTGATACGCAGTATTTT. Protein product: CASSVRGSADTQYF. The whole variable domain, filled in from reference TRBV2 and TRBJ2-3, reads EPEVTQTPSHQVTQMGQEVILRCVPISNHLYFYWYRQILGQKVEFLVSFYNNEISEKSEIFDDQFSVERPDGSNFTLKIRSTKLEDSAMYFCASSVRGSADTQYFGPGTRLTVL.

Regarding this clonotype: Given a much more abundant clone one base away, this may be a read error. This chain uses TRBV7-2 with TRBJ2-3, with D possibly being TRBD2 (6 bases). This CDR3 spans 21 amino acids. The germline CDR1 and CDR2 sequences are SGHTA and FQGNSA. Trimming cost V 1 base and J 1 base, with 27 bases left between them. The CDR3 sequence: CASSLGPLGAGSRGRTDTQYF. CDR3 DNA sequence: TGTGCCAGCAGCTTAGGCCCTCTAGGGGCGGGAAGCCGCGGGCGCACAGATACGCAGTATTTT.

The sample holds many counts of this clonotype. V usage is TRBV20-1 and J usage is TRBJ2-3; 10 bases agree with TRBD1. This CDR3 has 19 amino acids. CDR1 is DFQATT, CDR2 SNEGSKA, per germline (reference sequence). The junction had 27 bases not matched to a gene; V was cut back by 6 bases and J by 9 bases. The CDR3 loop reads CSAAQGTGVLHSGPKTQYF. The CDR3 bases are TGCAGTGCCGCCCAAGGGACAGGGGTTTTACATAGCGGGCCCAAGACGCAGTATTTT.

The gene calls are TRBV28 and TRBJ2-7; D gene uncertain. Germline V CDR1 and CDR2: MDHEN, SYDVKM. With 10 bases removed from V and 2 bases from J, the gap between germline ends came to 12 bases. This CDR3 contains 12 residues. Here the CDR3 DNA reads TGTGCCACCTCGGATGTTACCTACGAGCAGTACTTC. Translated, it gives CATSDVTYEQYF.

CDR3 sequence: CASSLIGRNTEAFF. Written as DNA, the CDR3 is TGTGCCAGCAGCTTGATTGGTCGGAACACTGAAGCTTTCTTT. The chain combines TRBV5-6 with TRBJ1-1, with unresolved D. The CDR3 covers 14 residues. V lost 1 base and J lost 1, with 8 bases in between. The germline V gene encodes CDR1 SGHDT and CDR2 YYEEEE.

This sequence joins TRBV5-1 and TRBJ1-2; D remains ambiguous. Per germline, CDR1 SGHRS and CDR2 YFSETQ. The V end lost 4 bases, the J end lost 0 bases, and 7 bases lay between the germline ends. The CDR3 contains 13 residues. In DNA, the CDR3 is TGCGCCAGCAGCCTCGCTACTAACTATGGCTACACCTTC. Translating it yields CASSLATNYGYTF.

In its sample, this clonotype was seen many times. The chain is built from TRBV4-2 and TRBJ1-3, with D unresolved. The germline V gene encodes CDR1 LGHNA and CDR2 YNFKEQ. V dropped 1 base and J dropped 4 bases, with 2 bases sitting between them. This CDR3 region has 12 residues. The CDR3 nucleotides are TGTGCCAGCAGCCAAGTCGGAAACACCATATATTTT. This encodes CASSQVGNTIYF.

This clonotype was detected ten times or more. V is TRBV28 and J is TRBJ2-3, with 15 bases fitting TRBD2. The V segment lost 6 bases and the J segment 4 bases; nucleotides outside the gene matches: 2. Germline V gene lookup returns CDR1 MDHEN and CDR2 SYDVKM. The length of the CDR3 is 15 residues. The CDR3 nucleotides read TGTGCCAGCAGCGGACTAGCGGGAGGGCCAGATACGCAGTATTTT. Translated: CASSGLAGGPDTQYF.